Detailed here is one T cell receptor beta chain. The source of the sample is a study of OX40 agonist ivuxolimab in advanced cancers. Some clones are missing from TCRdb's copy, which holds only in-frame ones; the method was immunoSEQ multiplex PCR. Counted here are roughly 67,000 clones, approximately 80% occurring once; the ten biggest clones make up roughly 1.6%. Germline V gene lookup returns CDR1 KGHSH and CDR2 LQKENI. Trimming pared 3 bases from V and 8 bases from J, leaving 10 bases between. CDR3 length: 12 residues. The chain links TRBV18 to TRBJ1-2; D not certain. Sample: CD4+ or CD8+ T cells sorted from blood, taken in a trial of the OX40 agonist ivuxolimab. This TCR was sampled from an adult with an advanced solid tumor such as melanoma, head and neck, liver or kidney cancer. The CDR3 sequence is CASSPLLGGYTF. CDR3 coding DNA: TGTGCCAGCTCACCCCTTCTCGGAGGCTACACCTTC.